The source of this T cell receptor (beta chain) is a study of T-cell memory formation after mild COVID-19. Study-wide findings and caveats: A balance of CD4 and CD8 characterized clones contracting day 15 to 85, whereas later expanders leaned CD4+. The appearance of some responding clones in pre-infection memory suggested that cross-reactive memory joined.

This CDR3 is 15 amino acids long. The ends were cut back, 3 bases at V and 5 bases at J, with 13 bases in the middle. In germline, CDR1 is SGHTA, CDR2 FQGNSA. 5'RACE with constant-segment primers built TCRalpha and TCRbeta cDNA libraries with UMIs. TCRdb passed the 5' RACE reads through MiXCR, listing each CDR3 protein once. The profile shows approximately 230,000 distinct CDR3 sequences, approximately 16% of them singletons. There are a few counts of this clonotype. What it binds is not known. The receptor comes from a man between 18 and 35 years old who had mild COVID-19 (a few samples of this study predate the infection). Cell type and time point are not known. Sequenced: PBMCs or a T cell subset sorted from them (not recorded which). The chain links TRBV7-2 to TRBJ2-2, with a weak D call TRBD1 (6 bases). The CDR3 bases are TGTGCCAGCAGCTTGAGCCCCAGGGGTACCGGGGAGCTGTTTTTT. Encoded protein: CASSLSPRGTGELFF. The entire variable domain, with the rest obtained from reference TRBV7-2 and TRBJ2-2, is as follows: GAGVSQSPSNKVTEKGKDVELRCDPISGHTALYWYRQSLGQGLEFLIYFQGNSAPDKSGLPSDRFSAERTGGSVSTLTIQRTQQEDSAVYLCASSLSPRGTGELFFGEGSRLTVL.